Listed here are 22 T cell receptor beta chains from one sample, sequenced in a study of Graves' ophthalmopathy and Graves' hyperthyroidism. The TCR beta CDR3 regions underwent amplification from RNA transcripts. The library came from an HTBI-primed first-round RT-PCR and a second-round multiplex PCR. TCRdb re-called the multiplex PCR reads through MiXCR, storing one row per CDR3 protein. The sample holds about 240,000 distinct CDR3 sequences; around 45% are singletons and the top ten take less than 60%. Source material: peripheral blood. These TCRs come from an adult man with Graves' ophthalmopathy.

The rearrangement joins TRBV10-2 to TRBJ2-2, with D possibly matching TRBD2 (5 bases). The CDR3 is 15 residues long. Trimming left V 0 bases short and J 5 bases short, with 10 bases between. The V gene's germline CDR1 is WSHSY and CDR2 SAAADI. CDR3: CASSESGAVTGELFF. The CDR3 nucleotides are TGCGCCAGCAGTGAGTCGGGAGCGGTTACCGGGGAGCTGTTTTTT.

This chain connects TRBV6-5 to TRBJ2-2, with D possibly TRBD1 on 5 matching bases. Trimming removed 4 bases at V and 7 bases at J, with 22 bases between. Germline V gives CDR1 MNHEY, CDR2 SVGAGI. The CDR3 length is 17 residues. In nucleotides, the CDR3 is TGTGCCAGCAGTTGGCAGGGTAGGGCCCAGGGCATCGGGGAGCTGTTTTTT. Protein: CASSWQGRAQGIGELFF.

This rearrangement joins TRBV2 to TRBJ1-2; D might be TRBD1 (6 bases). The CDR3 sequence is 17 residues long. With 6 bases removed from V and 0 bases from J, the gap between germline ends came to 20 bases. CDR1 and CDR2 from the germline V gene are SNHLY and FYNNEI. The DNA for the CDR3 is TGTGCCAGCAGCTTGGACGGACAGAGAAGTTCTAACTATGGCTACACCTTC. Amino acids: CASSLDGQRSSNYGYTF.

This clonotype was recorded once. This may be a read error, as it is one base from a much larger clone. CDR3 residues: CASSLGKDRNQPQHF. CDR3 bases: TGTGCCAGCAGCCTAGGGAAAGATCGCAATCAGCCCCAGCATTTT. This rearrangement joins TRBV7-2 to TRBJ1-5; D gene ambiguous. Deletions cut 5 bases from V and 2 bases from J, with 13 bases between. Germline V CDR1 and CDR2: SGHTA, FQGNSA. The CDR3 loop spans 15 amino acids. Supplemented by reference TRBV7-2 and TRBJ1-5, the full variable domain reads GAGVSQSPSNKVTEKGKDVELRCDPISGHTALYWYRQSLGQGLEFLIYFQGNSAPDKSGLPSDRFSAERTGGSVSTLTIQRTQQEDSAVYLCASSLGKDRNQPQHFGDGTRLSIL.

Note on this clonotype: Possible read error: a much larger clone is one base away. V usage is TRBV12-3 or TRBV12-4 and J usage is TRBJ2-7; 8 nucleotides line up with TRBD2. The CDR3 spans 13 residues. CDR3 protein: CVSLLSGRSEQYF. CDR3 sequence (DNA): TGTGTCAGTTTGTTAAGCGGGAGAAGCGAGCAGTACTTC.

The chain combines TRBV10-3 with TRBJ2-7, with D possibly called TRBD1 or TRBD2 (6 bases each). Germline-derived CDR1 and CDR2 are ENHRY and SYGVKD. Trimming stripped 4 bases from V and 0 bases from J, with 16 bases between. The CDR3 contains 16 residues. CDR3 nucleotide sequence: TGTGCCATCAGTGTAGGGGGACTCGCGAGCTCCTACGAGCAGTACTTC. Its translation is CAISVGGLASSYEQYF.

This clonotype has just a few counts. This sequence joins TRBV5-8 and TRBJ2-7; TRBD1 might be the D (5 bases). CDR1 is SGHTS, CDR2 YDEGEE, per germline. The CDR3 consists of 14 residues. Trimming took off 2 bases at V and 2 bases at J, with 11 bases between the two ends. The CDR3 region is CASSLAGRAYEQYF. In DNA, the CDR3 is TGTGCCAGCAGCTTAGCCGGCAGGGCCTACGAGCAGTACTTC.

The chain is built from TRBV25-1 and TRBJ2-5; 10 bases agree with TRBD1. The junction had 4 bases not matched to a gene; V was cut back by 4 bases and J by 5 bases. The CDR3 has 14 amino acids. The germline V gene has CDR1 MGHDK and CDR2 SYGVNS. The CDR3 DNA reads as TGTGCCAGCAGTGTGACAGGGGGCGTGGAGACCCAGTACTTC. It specifies CASSVTGGVETQYF. The full variable domain, its missing parts supplied by reference TRBV25-1 and TRBJ2-5, is EADIYQTPRYLVIGTGKKITLECSQTMGHDKMYWYQQDPGMELHLIHYSYGVNSTEKGDLSSESTVSRIRTEHFPLTLESARPSHTSQYLCASSVTGGVETQYFGPGTRLLVL.

The chain recombines TRBV7-2 with TRBJ2-2; D remains unclear. Germline V CDR1 and CDR2: SGHTA, FQGNSA. This CDR3 region has 16 residues. Trimming cost V 2 bases and J 0 bases, with 10 bases left between them. The CDR3 nucleotides are TGTGCCAGCAGCTTAATCGGAACCTCGAACACCGGGGAGCTGTTTTTT. It yields the protein CASSLIGTSNTGELFF.

The V call is TRBV2, the J call TRBJ2-7, with 9 bases matching TRBD1. J gave up 4 bases and V 10 bases, and 11 bases lay outside the gene matches. In germline, CDR1 is SNHLY, CDR2 FYNNEI. This CDR3 is 14 amino acids long. This CDR3 reads CATGAGTGLYEQYF. The CDR3 coding sequence is TGTGCCACCGGAGCCGGGACAGGGCTTTACGAGCAGTACTTC.

J is TRBJ2-5 and V is TRBV24-1; 7 bases match TRBD1. Germline lookup yields CDR1 KGHDR and CDR2 SFDVKD. This CDR3 has 16 amino acids. J lost 5 bases, V lost 3 bases, and 11 bases had no gene match. The CDR3 loop reads CATSDPLTGQEETQYF. The CDR3 region has the DNA TGTGCCACCAGTGATCCTTTGACCGGACAGGAGGAGACCCAGTACTTC.

The chain employs TRBV20-1 and TRBJ2-7; no definite D call. The J call may be wrong; the DNA end is better matched by TRBJ2-1. CDR1 and CDR2 from the germline V gene are DFQATT and SNEGSKA (reference sequence). The CDR3 runs to 12 residues. This CDR3 is CSARAYNNEQFF. The CDR3 DNA sequence: TGCAGTGCTAGAGCTTATAACAATGAGCAGTTCTTC.

This clonotype was seen more than once but under ten times. The chain has TRBV4-1 and TRBJ2-6, with D possibly being TRBD2 (6 bases). Per the germline V gene, CDR1 is MGHRA and CDR2 is YSYEKL. The V end was cut by 8 bases, the J end by 1 base, with 15 bases between. The CDR3 is made up of 16 amino acids. CDR3 sequence (DNA): TGCGCCAGCTCCCCCGGAGGGGAATCTGGGGCCAACGTCCTGACTTTC. It encodes CASSPGGESGANVLTF.

This clonotype was picked up a small number of times. The chain is built from TRBV7-9 and TRBJ1-6, with D perhaps matching TRBD1 (6 bases). This CDR3 region has 12 residues. V was trimmed by 11 bases and J by 6 bases, leaving 11 bases between them. Germline V CDR1 and CDR2: SEHNR, FQNEAQ (reference sequence). The CDR3 spells CAAGTPNSPLHF. The CDR3 coding sequence is TGTGCCGCTGGGACACCTAATTCACCCCTCCACTTT.

This clonotype has only a few counts. This chain connects TRBV13 to TRBJ1-2, with D possibly being TRBD1 (5 bases). The CDR3 is 12 residues long. CDR1 and CDR2 (germline): PRHDT, FYEKMQ (reference sequence). The V and J ends lost 3 bases and 10 bases respectively, with 12 bases between them. CDR3: CASSFPQGDYTF. The CDR3 DNA sequence: TGTGCCAGCAGCTTCCCGCAGGGCGACTACACCTTC. Together with reference TRBV13 and TRBJ1-2, the CDR3 gives the full variable domain: AAGVIQSPRHLIKEKRETATLKCYPIPRHDTVYWYQQGPGQDPQFLISFYEKMQSDKGSIPDRFSAQQFSDYHSELNMSSLELGDSALYFCASSFPQGDYTFGSGTRLTVV.

This clonotype has just a few counts. The chain couples TRBV9 to TRBJ1-5; D is unresolved. Germline CDR1 reads SGDLS; CDR2 reads YYNGEE. V was pared by 3 bases and J by 5 bases, with 9 bases between. CDR3 length equals 13 residues. The CDR3 DNA reads TGTGCCAGCAGCGCTAGTGTGGATCAGCCCCAGCATTTT. Translation gives CASSASVDQPQHF.

On this clonotype: A read error may explain this, as a much larger clone is one base away. The chain couples TRBV25-1 to TRBJ1-2; D uncertain. V was cut by 10 bases and J by 5 bases, with 11 bases left in between. The CDR3 extends over 11 amino acids. CDR1 is MGHDK and CDR2 is SYGVNS in the germline V gene. The CDR3 DNA reads TGTGCCACCTGTGACGGGTATGGCTACACCTTC. Its translation: CATCDGYGYTF.

A note on this clonotype: Germline is not matched at one junction end, which may reflect a read error. This chain joins TRBV2 and TRBJ1-5, with D perhaps matching TRBD1 (5 bases). The germline gives CDR1 SNHLY, CDR2 FYNNEI. This CDR3 has 15 residues. Here the CDR3 reads CATSDPDRAGQPQHF. CDR3 sequence (DNA): TGTGCCACCAGTGACCCAGACAGAGCGGGGCAGCCCCAGCATTTT.

This clonotype was seen just once. This chain joins TRBV7-2 and TRBJ2-6; 11 bases are shared with TRBD2. The CDR3 is 18 amino acids. The trim removed 5 bases at V and 0 bases at J, leaving 6 bases unmatched. Germline CDR1 is SGHTA and CDR2 is FQGNSA. This chain's CDR3 is CASSVGLAGLSGANVLTF. As DNA, the CDR3 is TGTGCCAGCAGCGTCGGACTAGCGGGTCTCTCTGGGGCCAACGTCCTGACTTTC. Together with reference TRBV7-2 and TRBJ2-6, the CDR3 gives the full variable domain: GAGVSQSPSNKVTEKGKDVELRCDPISGHTALYWYRQSLGQGLEFLIYFQGNSAPDKSGLPSDRFSAERTGGSVSTLTIQRTQQEDSAVYLCASSVGLAGLSGANVLTFGAGSRLTVL.

Points on this clonotype: A clone one base away is much larger, so this may be a read error. The chain joins TRBV19 to TRBJ1-5; TRBD1 is a possible D gene (5 bases). V was clipped by 11 bases and J by 7 bases, with 21 bases between them. Germline CDR1 is LNHDA and CDR2 is SQIVND (reference sequence). The CDR3 loop spans 14 amino acids. As DNA, the CDR3 is TGTGCCGGTACTCTTCCAGGGTATCGACAGCCCCAGCATTTT. It translates to CAGTLPGYRQPQHF.

This chain links TRBV10-2 with TRBJ1-6; TRBD1 agrees at 7 bases. V trimming: 7 bases; J trimming: 6 bases; junction bases outside the gene matches: 9. Germline V lookup: CDR1 WSHSY, CDR2 SAAADI. The CDR3 sequence is 15 residues long. This CDR3 reads CASKDIDRANSPLHF. The CDR3, as DNA: TGCGCCAGCAAAGATATTGACAGGGCTAATTCACCCCTCCACTTT.

This clonotype has only a few counts. The chain uses TRBV12-3 or TRBV12-4 and TRBJ2-7; weak D call: TRBD1 (5 bases). V lost 6 bases to trimming and J lost 3 bases, with 12 bases between them. The CDR3 consists of 13 residues. CDR3 nucleotide sequence: TGTGCCAGCAGCCGACAGCTTATCTACGAGCAGTACTTC. Translated: CASSRQLIYEQYF.